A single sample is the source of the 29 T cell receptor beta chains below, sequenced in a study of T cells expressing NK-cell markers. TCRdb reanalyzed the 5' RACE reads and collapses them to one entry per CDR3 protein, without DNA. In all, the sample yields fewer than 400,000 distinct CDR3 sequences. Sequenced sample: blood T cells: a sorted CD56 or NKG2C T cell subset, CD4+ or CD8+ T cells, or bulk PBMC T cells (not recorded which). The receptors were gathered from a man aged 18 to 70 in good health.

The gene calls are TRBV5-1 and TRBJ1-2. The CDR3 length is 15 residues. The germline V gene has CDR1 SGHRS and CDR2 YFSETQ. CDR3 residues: CASSLVPRSNYGYTF.

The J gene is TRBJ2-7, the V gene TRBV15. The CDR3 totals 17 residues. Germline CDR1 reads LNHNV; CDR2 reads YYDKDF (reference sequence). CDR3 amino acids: CATSRELGHLSSYEQYF.

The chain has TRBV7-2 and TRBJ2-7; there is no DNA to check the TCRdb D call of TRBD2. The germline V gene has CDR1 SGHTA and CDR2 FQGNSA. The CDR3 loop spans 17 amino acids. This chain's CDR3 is CASSLQPGLAGGREQYF.

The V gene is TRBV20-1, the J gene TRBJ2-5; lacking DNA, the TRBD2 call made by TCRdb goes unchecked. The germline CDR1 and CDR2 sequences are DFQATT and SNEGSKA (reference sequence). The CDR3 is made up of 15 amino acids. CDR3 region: CSANSGGADQETQYF.

The CDR3 spells CSAGRYDTQYF. The J gene is TRBJ2-3, the V gene TRBV20-1. The V gene's germline CDR1 is DFQATT and CDR2 SNEGSKA (reference sequence). The length of the CDR3 is 11 residues.

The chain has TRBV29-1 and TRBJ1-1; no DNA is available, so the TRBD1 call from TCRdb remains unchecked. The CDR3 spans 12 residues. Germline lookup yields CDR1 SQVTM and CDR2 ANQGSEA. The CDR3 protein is CSSLMGGTEAFF.

The CDR3 region is CASSGGRSTGNSPLHF. This chain uses TRBV5-1 with TRBJ1-6. Per germline, CDR1 SGHRS and CDR2 YFSETQ. The CDR3 has 16 residues.

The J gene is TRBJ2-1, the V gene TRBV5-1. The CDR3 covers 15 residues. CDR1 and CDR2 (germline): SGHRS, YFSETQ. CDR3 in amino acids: CASSAEGGFKNEQFF.

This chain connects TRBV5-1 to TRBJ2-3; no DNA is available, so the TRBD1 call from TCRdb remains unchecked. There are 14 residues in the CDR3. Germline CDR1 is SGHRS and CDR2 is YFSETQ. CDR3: CASSLRGGSDTQYF.

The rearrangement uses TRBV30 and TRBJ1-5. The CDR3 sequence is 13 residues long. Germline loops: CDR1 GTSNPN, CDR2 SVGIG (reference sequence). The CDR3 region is CAWSEGSSQPQHF.

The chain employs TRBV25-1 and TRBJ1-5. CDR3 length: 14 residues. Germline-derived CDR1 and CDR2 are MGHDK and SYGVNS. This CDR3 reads CASSALHGGQPQHF.

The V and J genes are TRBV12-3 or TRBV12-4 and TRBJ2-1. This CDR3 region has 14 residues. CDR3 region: CASSWGVRDNEQFF.

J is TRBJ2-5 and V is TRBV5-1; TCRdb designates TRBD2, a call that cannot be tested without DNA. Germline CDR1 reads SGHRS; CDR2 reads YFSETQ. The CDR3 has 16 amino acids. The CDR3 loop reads CASSPGGSGGEETQYF. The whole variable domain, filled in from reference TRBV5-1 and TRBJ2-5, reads KAGVTQTPRYLIKTRGQQVTLSCSPISGHRSVSWYQQTPGQGLQFLFEYFSETQRNKGNFPGRFSGRQFSNSRSEMNVSTLELGDSALYLCASSPGGSGGEETQYFGPGTRLLVL.

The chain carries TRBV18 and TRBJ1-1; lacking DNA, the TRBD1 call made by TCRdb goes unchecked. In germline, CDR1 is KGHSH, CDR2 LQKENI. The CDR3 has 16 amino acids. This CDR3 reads CASSPVRVRGSTEAFF.

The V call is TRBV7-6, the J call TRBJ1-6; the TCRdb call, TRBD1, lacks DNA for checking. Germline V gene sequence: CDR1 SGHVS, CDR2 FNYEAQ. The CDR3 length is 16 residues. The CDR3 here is CASSSQPGTDNSPLHF.

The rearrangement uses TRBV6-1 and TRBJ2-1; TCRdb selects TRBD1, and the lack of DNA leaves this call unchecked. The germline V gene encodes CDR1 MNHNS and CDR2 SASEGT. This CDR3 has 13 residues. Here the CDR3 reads CASSPRDGNEQFF.

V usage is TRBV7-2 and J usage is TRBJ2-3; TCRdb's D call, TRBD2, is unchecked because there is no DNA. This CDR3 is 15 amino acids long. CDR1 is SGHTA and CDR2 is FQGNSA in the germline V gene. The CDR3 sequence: CASSLRAASTDTQYF.

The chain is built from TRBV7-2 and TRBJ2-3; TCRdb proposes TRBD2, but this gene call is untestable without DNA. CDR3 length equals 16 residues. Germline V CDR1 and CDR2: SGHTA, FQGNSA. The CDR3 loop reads CASSIYGGPSSDTQYF.

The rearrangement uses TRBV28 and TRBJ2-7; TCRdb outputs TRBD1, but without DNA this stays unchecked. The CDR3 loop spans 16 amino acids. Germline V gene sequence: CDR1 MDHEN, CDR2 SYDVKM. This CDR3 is CASSPLPGKGAYEQYF.

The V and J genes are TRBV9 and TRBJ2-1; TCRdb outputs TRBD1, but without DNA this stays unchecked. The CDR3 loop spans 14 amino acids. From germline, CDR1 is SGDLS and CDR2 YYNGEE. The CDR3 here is CASSPRGVGNEQFF.

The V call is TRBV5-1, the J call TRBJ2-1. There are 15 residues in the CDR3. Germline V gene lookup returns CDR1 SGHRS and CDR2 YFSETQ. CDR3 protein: CASSLASPSANEQFF.

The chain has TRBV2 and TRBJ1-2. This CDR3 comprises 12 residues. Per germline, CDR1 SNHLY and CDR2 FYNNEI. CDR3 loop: CASSVRSYGYTF.

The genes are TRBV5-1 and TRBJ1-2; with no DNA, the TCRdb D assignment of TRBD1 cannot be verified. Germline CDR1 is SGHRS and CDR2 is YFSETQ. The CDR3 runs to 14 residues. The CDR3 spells CASRPGQGVYGYTF.

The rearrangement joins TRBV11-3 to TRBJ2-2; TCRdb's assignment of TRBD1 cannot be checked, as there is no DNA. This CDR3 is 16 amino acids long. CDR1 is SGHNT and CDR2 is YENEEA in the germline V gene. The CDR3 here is CASSFGQGRYTGELFF.

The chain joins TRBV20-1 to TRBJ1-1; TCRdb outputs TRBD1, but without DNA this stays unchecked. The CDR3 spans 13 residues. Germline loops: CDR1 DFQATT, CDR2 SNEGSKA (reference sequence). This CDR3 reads CSGRRGAVTEAFF.

CDR3 region: CSAPRQGAGTGELFF. This chain uses TRBV20-1 with TRBJ2-2; there is no DNA to check the TCRdb D call of TRBD1. The germline gives CDR1 DFQATT, CDR2 SNEGSKA (reference sequence). The CDR3 is 15 residues long.

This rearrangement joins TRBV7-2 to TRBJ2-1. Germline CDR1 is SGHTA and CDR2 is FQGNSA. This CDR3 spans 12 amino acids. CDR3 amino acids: CASSFISREQFF. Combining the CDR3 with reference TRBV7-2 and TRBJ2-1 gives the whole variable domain GAGVSQSPSNKVTEKGKDVELRCDPISGHTALYWYRQSLGQGLEFLIYFQGNSAPDKSGLPSDRFSAERTGGSVSTLTIQRTQQEDSAVYLCASSFISREQFFGPGTRLTVL.

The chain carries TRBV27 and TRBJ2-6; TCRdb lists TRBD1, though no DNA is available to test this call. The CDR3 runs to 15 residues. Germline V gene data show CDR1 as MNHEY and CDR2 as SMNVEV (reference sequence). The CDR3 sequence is CASSGGLLGANVLTF.

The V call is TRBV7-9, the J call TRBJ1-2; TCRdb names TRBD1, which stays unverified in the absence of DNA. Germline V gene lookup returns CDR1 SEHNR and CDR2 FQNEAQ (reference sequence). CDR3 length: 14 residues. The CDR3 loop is CASSLAGGLGGYTF.